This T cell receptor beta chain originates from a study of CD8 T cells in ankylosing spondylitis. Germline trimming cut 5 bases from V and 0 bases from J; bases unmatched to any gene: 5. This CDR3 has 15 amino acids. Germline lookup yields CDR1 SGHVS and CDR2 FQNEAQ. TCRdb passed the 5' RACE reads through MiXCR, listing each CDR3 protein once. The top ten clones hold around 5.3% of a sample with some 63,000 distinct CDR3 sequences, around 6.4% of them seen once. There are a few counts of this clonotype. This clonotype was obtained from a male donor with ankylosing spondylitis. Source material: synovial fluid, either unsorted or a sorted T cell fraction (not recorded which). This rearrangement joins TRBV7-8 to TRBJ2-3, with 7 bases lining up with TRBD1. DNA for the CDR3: TGTGCCAGCAGCCCGTGGGACAGAAGCACAGATACGCAGTATTTT. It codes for CASSPWDRSTDTQYF.